The entry that follows covers one T cell receptor (beta chain) sequence. This sample is part of a study of CD8+ T cells in alopecia areata. Study context: For the treated group, dosing was oral tofacitinib at 5 to 10 mg twice daily.

RNA was isolated and reverse transcribed to cDNA, the sequencing template. The protocol was immunoSEQ multiplex PCR, while the TCRdb copy is restricted to in-frame clones and leaves out a portion. The data contain roughly 180,000 clones, 51% of them seen just once; the ten biggest clones take up around 9.1%. Treatment in this sample: oral pan-JAK inhibitor, 5-10 mg twice daily. The origin of this receptor is a human donor with alopecia areata. Sequenced material: CD8+ T cells sorted from blood, taken around week 52, from a patient treated with tofacitinib.

The CDR3 reads CAIRTGPAETQYF. The CDR3 coding sequence is TGTGCCATCAGGACAGGGCCGGCGGAGACCCAGTACTTC. The chain uses TRBV10-3 and TRBJ2-5; 7 bases are a match to TRBD1. The CDR3 consists of 13 residues. The germline V gene has CDR1 ENHRY and CDR2 SYGVKD. With V trimmed by 6 bases and J by 5 bases, 6 bases remained unmatched.